This TCR beta chain stems from a study of blood T cell repertoires in COVID-19. The J segment lost 3 bases and the V segment lost 3 bases, leaving 8 bases of the junction unmatched. The CDR3 sequence is 18 residues long. CDR1 is KGHSH, CDR2 LQKENI, per germline. Original data processing: Nucleated cell number was recorded as an estimate derived from reference gene primer amplification. TCRdb's copy holds only in-frame clones and misses some; the assay was immunoSEQ multiplex PCR. V, J and clone size reflect that table, while D and trimming were determined from the DNA. The sample shows about 170,000 clones, around 90% of them seen only once.

V is TRBV18 and J is TRBJ2-1; 13 positions agree with TRBD2. This TCR was sampled from a young man with COVID-19, enrolled during active disease. The sequencing sample was made of peripheral blood. DNA of the CDR3: TGTGCCAGCTCACCGACTAGCGGGAGGACCAACCTCTACAATGAGCAGTTCTTC. Residues: CASSPTSGRTNLYNEQFF. Filled out from reference TRBV18 and TRBJ2-1, the complete variable domain reads NAGVMQNPRHLVRRRGQEARLRCSPMKGHSHVYWYRQLPEEGLKFMVYLQKENIIDESGMPKERFSAEFPKEGPSILRIQQVVRGDSAAYFCASSPTSGRTNLYNEQFFGPGTRLTVL.